This TCR beta chain derives from a study of long-term antiretroviral therapy in people with HIV. This was the immunoSEQ v3.0 assay at survey level. Assay: immunoSEQ multiplex PCR; the TCRdb copy retains only in-frame clones and omits some. The sample consists of roughly 17,000 clones, 85% to 95% of them appearing once. On this clone itself: Its antigen is unidentified.

Whole-study findings and limits: Dominating the repertoire at all time points were the clones that expanded before ART.

The V end was cut by 3 bases, the J end by 4 bases, with 13 bases between. The CDR3 runs to 16 residues. CDR1 LNHDA and CDR2 SQIVND come from the germline V gene (reference sequence). Sequenced here: unsorted PBMCs, sampled 10 to 13 years after starting antiretroviral therapy. J is TRBJ2-6 and V is TRBV19; perhaps TRBD1 as D (6 bases). The sequence derives from a man younger than 45 with HIV. CDR3 region: CASSMYRAYGANVLTF. The CDR3 DNA follows: TGTGCCAGTAGTATGTACAGGGCTTACGGGGCCAACGTCCTGACTTTC.